These T cell receptor beta chains were read from a single sample in a study of TIL therapy for anti-PD-1-resistant metastatic lung cancer. The table came from immunoSEQ multiplex PCR; TCRdb's copy has only in-frame clones and leaves some out. This sample yields about 19,000 clones, of which roughly 79% are seen a single time; under 8% belongs to the top ten. The sample consisted of blood, taken at baseline. These receptors were taken from a person between 25 and 79 years old with non-small cell lung cancer. Each CDR3 is given with its conserved first and last residue. Each record gives: J gene, clone size, D gene, V gene, CDR3 protein, CDR3 DNA. D genes are given only for firm matches. Size is stated for part of the rows, as once, few or many counts, or as a class when the clone is expanded.

J gene: TRBJ1-1
clone size: NA
D gene: NA
V gene: TRBV7-9
CDR3 protein: CASSLGGADTEAFF
CDR3 DNA: TGTGCCAGCAGCTTAGGGGGCGCGGACACTGAAGCTTTCTTT

J gene: TRBJ2-5
clone size: few
D gene: NA
V gene: TRBV7-3
CDR3 protein: CASSWQGGGQETQYF
CDR3 DNA: TGTGCCAGCAGCTGGCAGGGGGGTGGCCAAGAGACCCAGTACTTC

J gene: TRBJ2-7
clone size: NA
D gene: TRBD2
V gene: TRBV28
CDR3 protein: CASRPLTSGYEQYF
CDR3 DNA: TGTGCCAGCAGGCCCTTGACTAGCGGGTACGAGCAGTACTTC

J gene: TRBJ2-7
clone size: NA
D gene: NA
V gene: TRBV2
CDR3 protein: CASQRGYEQYF
CDR3 DNA: TGTGCCAGTCAAAGGGGGTACGAGCAGTACTTC

J gene: TRBJ2-7
clone size: NA
D gene: TRBD2
V gene: TRBV9
CDR3 protein: CASGSGGRYEQYF
CDR3 DNA: TGTGCCAGCGGGAGCGGGGGGCGGTACGAGCAGTACTTC

J gene: TRBJ2-5
clone size: NA
D gene: TRBD2
V gene: TRBV11-3
CDR3 protein: CASSPGTSGRETQYF
CDR3 DNA: TGTGCCAGCAGCCCGGGGACTAGCGGGAGAGAGACCCAGTACTTC

J gene: TRBJ2-2
clone size: few
D gene: NA
V gene: TRBV10-1
CDR3 protein: CASSEFGIRVGELFF
CDR3 DNA: TGCGCCAGCAGTGAATTCGGGATCAGAGTCGGGGAGCTGTTTTTT

J gene: TRBJ1-5
clone size: NA
D gene: TRBD1
V gene: TRBV7-2
CDR3 protein: CASSSQGLRQPQHF
CDR3 DNA: TGTGCCAGCAGTTCACAGGGGTTAAGGCAGCCCCAGCATTTT

J gene: TRBJ2-5
clone size: NA
D gene: TRBD1
V gene: TRBV10-1
CDR3 protein: CASGQGEETQYF
CDR3 DNA: TGCGCCAGCGGACAGGGGGAAGAGACCCAGTACTTC

J gene: TRBJ2-1
clone size: NA
D gene: NA
V gene: TRBV11-1
CDR3 protein: CASSLRGLGKDEQFF
CDR3 DNA: TGTGCCAGCAGCTTAAGGGGTTTAGGTAAGGATGAGCAGTTCTTC

J gene: TRBJ2-5
clone size: NA
D gene: NA
V gene: TRBV14
CDR3 protein: CASSHFSLVAETQYF
CDR3 DNA: TGTGCCAGCAGCCATTTCTCGCTAGTGGCGGAGACCCAGTACTTC

J gene: TRBJ1-5
clone size: NA
D gene: TRBD1
V gene: TRBV23-1
CDR3 protein: CASSPPGQGGGQPQHF
CDR3 DNA: TGCGCCAGCAGTCCCCCTGGACAGGGGGGCGGTCAGCCCCAGCATTTT

J gene: TRBJ1-1
clone size: NA
D gene: NA
V gene: TRBV29-1
CDR3 protein: CSVESTGWGTFF
CDR3 DNA: TGCAGCGTTGAGTCTACGGGGTGGGGGACTTTCTTT

J gene: TRBJ1-1
clone size: NA
D gene: TRBD1
V gene: TRBV19
CDR3 protein: CASSIDGQGATEAFF
CDR3 DNA: TGTGCCAGTAGTATAGATGGACAGGGCGCCACTGAAGCTTTCTTT

J gene: TRBJ2-7
clone size: NA
D gene: TRBD1
V gene: TRBV5-4
CDR3 protein: CASRPTGGSYEQYF
CDR3 DNA: TGTGCCAGCAGACCGACAGGGGGCTCCTACGAGCAGTACTTC

J gene: TRBJ2-7
clone size: NA
D gene: TRBD2
V gene: TRBV29-1
CDR3 protein: CSVSAAVAREYEQYF
CDR3 DNA: TGCAGCGTCTCGGCGGCAGTTGCGCGGGAGTACGAGCAGTACTTC

J gene: TRBJ2-7
clone size: NA
D gene: NA
V gene: TRBV6-5
CDR3 protein: CASGAAGALDEQYF
CDR3 DNA: TGTGCCAGCGGAGCGGCAGGGGCTTTGGACGAGCAGTACTTC

J gene: TRBJ1-2
clone size: NA
D gene: NA
V gene: TRBV30
CDR3 protein: CAWRLRGPRYGYTF
CDR3 DNA: TGTGCCTGGAGGCTTAGGGGACCCCGGTACGGCTACACCTTC

J gene: TRBJ2-7
clone size: NA
D gene: TRBD2
V gene: TRBV5-6
CDR3 protein: CASSRGLAEWNYEQYF
CDR3 DNA: TGTGCCAGCAGCCGGGGACTAGCGGAATGGAATTACGAGCAGTACTTC

J gene: TRBJ2-7
clone size: NA
D gene: NA
V gene: TRBV7-6
CDR3 protein: CASSLDASYSYEQYF
CDR3 DNA: TGTGCCAGCAGCTTAGACGCCAGTTATTCCTACGAGCAGTACTTC

J gene: TRBJ2-2
clone size: once
D gene: TRBD1
V gene: TRBV19
CDR3 protein: CASSIPGTGARTGELFF
CDR3 DNA: TGTGCCAGTAGTATCCCCGGGACAGGGGCTCGCACCGGGGAGCTGTTTTTT

J gene: TRBJ2-5
clone size: NA
D gene: TRBD1
V gene: TRBV10-3
CDR3 protein: CAIAPDRGQETQYF
CDR3 DNA: TGTGCCATCGCCCCCGACAGGGGACAAGAGACCCAGTACTTC

J gene: TRBJ2-7
clone size: NA
D gene: NA
V gene: TRBV5-1
CDR3 protein: CASSLSSYEQYF
CDR3 DNA: TGCGCCAGCAGCTTAAGCTCCTACGAGCAGTACTTC

J gene: TRBJ2-7
clone size: NA
D gene: TRBD1
V gene: TRBV7-9
CDR3 protein: CASSFRGQAYEQYF
CDR3 DNA: TGTGCCAGCAGCTTTCGAGGACAGGCGTACGAGCAGTACTTC